Below, 25 T cell receptor beta chains from the same sample are listed, as sequenced in a study of PD-1 blockade in mismatch repair-deficient tumors. The assay was immunoSEQ multiplex PCR, and TCRdb's table has in-frame clones only and misses some. The profile shows 75,000 to 85,000 clones, over 70% of them singletons. The specimen was peripheral blood, collected 12 weeks after starting pembrolizumab. The receptors come from an adult with mismatch repair-deficient cancer.

V usage is TRBV30 and J usage is TRBJ2-2; TRBD2 matches at 14 bases. This CDR3 has 16 amino acids. The germline V gene has CDR1 GTSNPN and CDR2 SVGIG (reference sequence). Losses at the gene ends were 4 bases for V and 7 bases for J; bases not matched to a gene: 8. The CDR3 DNA reads as TGTGCCTGGAACCCAGGGACTAGCGGGAGCGTCGGGGAGCTGTTTTTT. This encodes CAWNPGTSGSVGELFF.

The rearrangement uses TRBV6-1 and TRBJ1-2; no firm D call. The CDR3 length is 13 residues. Germline V gene sequence: CDR1 MNHNS, CDR2 SASEGT. V lost 8 bases, J lost 0 bases, and 10 bases lay in between. Here the CDR3 DNA reads TGTGCCAGCCGGGCAGACCCTAACTATGGCTACACCTTC. Protein product: CASRADPNYGYTF.

The chain combines TRBV11-3 with TRBJ1-3, with a tentative D call TRBD1 (5 bases). Germline assignment: CDR1 SGHNT and CDR2 YENEEA. The CDR3 runs 16 residues. Trimming left V 5 bases short and J 0 bases short, with 14 bases between. The CDR3 region is CASSQGRLSSGNTIYF. The CDR3 DNA sequence: TGTGCCAGCAGCCAGGGAAGGCTTAGCTCTGGAAACACCATATATTTT.

This clone came up once. V usage is TRBV11-2 and J usage is TRBJ2-3; 9 bases align to TRBD2. Trimming removed 1 base from V and 1 base from J; junction bases left unmatched: 0. The length of the CDR3 is 15 residues. In germline, CDR1 is SGHAT, CDR2 FQNNGV. As DNA, the CDR3 is TGTGCCAGCAGCTTAGTAGCGGGAGGCACAGATACGCAGTATTTT. Translating gives CASSLVAGGTDTQYF.

V and J are TRBV6-4 and TRBJ2-1, with TRBD2 identical over 7 bases. V gave up 5 bases and J gave up 4 bases; unmatched junction bases: 8. This CDR3 contains 15 residues. Per the germline V gene, CDR1 is MRHNA and CDR2 is SNTAGT. CDR3 residues: CASSREGQSYNEQFF. As DNA, the CDR3 is TGTGCCAGCAGTAGGGAGGGCCAGTCTTACAATGAGCAGTTCTTC.

The V gene is TRBV29-1, the J gene TRBJ2-6; D not resolved. The CDR3 is 13 residues long. Germline CDR1 is SQVTM and CDR2 is ANQGSEA. V was shortened by 6 bases and J by 2 bases, with 8 bases between the two germline ends. This CDR3 is CSVMDAGANVLTF. In nucleotides, the CDR3 is TGCAGCGTCATGGACGCTGGGGCCAACGTCCTGACTTTC.

This sequence joins TRBV7-2 and TRBJ1-2; D gene ambiguous. Germline V gives CDR1 SGHTA, CDR2 FQGNSA. The CDR3 spans 15 residues. V was clipped by 1 base and J by 1 base, with 10 bases between them. The CDR3 region has the DNA TGTGCCAGCAGCTTAGAAAGGTGGAATAACTATGGCTACACCTTC. Translating gives CASSLERWNNYGYTF.

This chain uses TRBV25-1 with TRBJ2-5; no definite D call. The V end lost 4 bases, the J end lost 4 bases, and 4 bases lay between the germline ends. The CDR3 loop spans 11 amino acids. Germline lookup yields CDR1 MGHDK and CDR2 SYGVNS. The CDR3 nucleotides are TGTGCCAGCAGTGCCCGAGAGACCCAGTACTTC. Its protein product is CASSARETQYF.

The chain joins TRBV9 to TRBJ2-5, with no clear D. Trimming cost V 3 bases and J 1 base, with 4 bases left between them. This CDR3 has 12 amino acids. CDR1 and CDR2 (germline): SGDLS, YYNGEE. The CDR3 DNA reads TGTGCCAGCAGCGCGGTCCAAGAGACCCAGTACTTC. Its protein is CASSAVQETQYF.

In its sample, this clone is medium-sized. This chain uses TRBV5-8 with TRBJ2-7; unclear D gene. Germline CDR1 and CDR2: SGHTS and YDEGEE. The CDR3 sequence is 13 residues long. V was shortened by 2 bases and J by 4 bases, with 10 bases between the two germline ends. The CDR3 reads CASSFEPRYEQYF. CDR3 nucleotide sequence: TGTGCCAGCAGCTTTGAGCCCCGATACGAGCAGTACTTC.

The rearrangement links TRBV12-5 to TRBJ2-1, with TRBD1 matching over 7 bases. With 4 bases clipped from V and 4 bases from J, the junction kept 10 bases outside the gene matches. Looked up from germline, CDR1 is LGHNT and CDR2 is FRNRAP. The CDR3 contains 16 residues. The CDR3 here is CASGSPYRGNYNEQFF. CDR3 sequence (DNA): TGTGCTAGTGGTTCCCCCTACAGGGGTAATTACAATGAGCAGTTCTTC.

The chain couples TRBV5-1 to TRBJ2-1; tentatively, D is TRBD1 (6 bases). The CDR3 length is 13 residues. Deletions cut 6 bases from V and 0 bases from J, with 7 bases between. In germline, CDR1 is SGHRS, CDR2 YFSETQ. CDR3 nucleotides: TGCGCCAGCAAGGACAGCTCCTACAATGAGCAGTTCTTC. Translated: CASKDSSYNEQFF.

The chain recombines TRBV19 with TRBJ1-4, with TRBD1 identical over 10 bases. The V gene's germline CDR1 is LNHDA and CDR2 SQIVND (reference sequence). The CDR3 length is 14 residues. Trimming removed 6 bases from V and 7 bases from J; junction bases left unmatched: 5. Written as DNA, the CDR3 is TGTGCCAGTAGCGCGACAGGGGGCTTTGAAAAACTGTTTTTT. Translating gives CASSATGGFEKLFF.

The V and J genes are TRBV18 and TRBJ1-3; D remains unclear. Trimming removed 3 bases from V and 4 bases from J, with 19 bases in between. The CDR3 totals 17 residues. The germline CDR1 and CDR2 sequences are KGHSH and LQKENI. CDR3 in amino acids: CASSPFQRSEIGNTIYF. The CDR3 DNA is TGTGCCAGCTCACCCTTTCAGCGATCGGAGATAGGAAACACCATATATTTT.

This rearrangement joins TRBV27 to TRBJ2-1; 9 bases fit TRBD2. CDR1 and CDR2 (germline): MNHEY, SMNVEV (reference sequence). V was pared by 6 bases and J by 5 bases, with 2 bases of the junction left unmatched. The CDR3 runs 13 residues. Here the CDR3 reads CASSAGGNNEQFF. CDR3 in DNA: TGTGCCAGCAGCGCGGGAGGGAACAATGAGCAGTTCTTC.

This clone is a singleton in its sample. This chain links TRBV29-1 with TRBJ2-5, with a weak D call TRBD1 (6 bases). Germline CDR1 and CDR2: SQVTM and ANQGSEA. This CDR3 is built from 12 residues. V was pared by 7 bases and J by 5 bases, with 14 bases between. In DNA form, the CDR3 reads TGCAGCGCCCAGGACAGAGGGGAGACCCAGTACTTC. Its translation is CSAQDRGETQYF.

The rearrangement links TRBV7-3 to TRBJ2-1, with a weak D call TRBD2 (5 bases). The CDR3 spans 16 residues. Germline assignment: CDR1 SGHTA and CDR2 FQGTGA. Trimming cost V 5 bases and J 2 bases, with 16 bases left between them. The CDR3 reads CASSTRKGSAYNEQFF. The CDR3 nucleotides read TGTGCCAGCAGCACCCGAAAAGGTAGCGCCTACAATGAGCAGTTCTTC.

The genes are TRBV18 and TRBJ2-2; D remains unclear. The V gene lost 3 bases and the J gene lost 0 bases, with 2 bases spanning the gap. There are 13 residues in the CDR3. The V gene's germline CDR1 is KGHSH and CDR2 LQKENI. The DNA for the CDR3 is TGTGCCAGCTCACCCGCGAACACCGGGGAGCTGTTTTTT. Its protein product is CASSPANTGELFF.

As concerns this clone: A junction end diverges from the germline sequence, so it may reflect a read error. This rearrangement joins TRBV5-4 to TRBJ1-1, with D possibly TRBD1 on 6 matching bases. CDR1 SGHNT and CDR2 YYREEE come from the germline V gene (reference sequence). The CDR3 runs to 13 residues. In nucleotides, the CDR3 is TGTGCCAGCAGCTTGGCCCGGGGGGCTGAGGCTTTCTTT. It codes for CASSLARGAEAFF.

About this clone itself: One junction end disagrees with the germline gene, perhaps due to a read error. The chain carries TRBV7-7 and TRBJ2-3; perhaps TRBD2 as D (5 bases). Germline loops: CDR1 SSHAT, CDR2 FNYEAQ (reference sequence). The CDR3 spans 15 residues. CDR3 residues: CASSLGGWEQDTQYF. DNA of the CDR3: TGTGCTAGCAGCTTAGGCGGGTGGGAGCAAGATACGCAGTATTTT.

This chain joins TRBV7-3 and TRBJ2-3; D gene unclear. The length of the CDR3 is 13 residues. From germline, CDR1 is SGHTA and CDR2 FQGTGA. Trimming left V 2 bases short and J 4 bases short, with 7 bases between. The CDR3 bases are TGTGCCAGCAGCTTAGGGATTGCAGATACGCAGTATTTT. Translation: CASSLGIADTQYF.

The chain uses TRBV9 and TRBJ2-1; TRBD2 agrees at 9 bases. Germline V lookup: CDR1 SGDLS, CDR2 YYNGEE. The V segment lost 3 bases and the J segment 9 bases; nucleotides outside the gene matches: 13. The CDR3 length is 16 residues. The CDR3 DNA is TGTGCCAGCAGCGGGACCCTAGCGGGAATGAGTGGTGAGCAGTTCTTC. Protein sequence: CASSGTLAGMSGEQFF.

This chain uses TRBV29-1 with TRBJ1-2; D unclear. The CDR3 totals 9 residues. Trimming left V 3 bases short and J 8 bases short, with 4 bases between. Germline V gene lookup returns CDR1 SQVTM and CDR2 ANQGSEA. The CDR3 DNA follows: TGCAGCGTTGAGGGCGGCTACACCTTC. Encoded protein: CSVEGGYTF.

The genes are TRBV5-6 and TRBJ1-5; D is possibly TRBD1 (5 bases). CDR3 length: 15 residues. CDR1 SGHDT and CDR2 YYEEEE come from the germline V gene. Deletions cut 4 bases from V and 7 bases from J, with 18 bases between. The CDR3 DNA is TGTGCCAGCAGCGACAACTGGGGCGGTAACCAGCCCCAGCATTTT. It translates to CASSDNWGGNQPQHF.

This sequence joins TRBV20-1 and TRBJ2-5; possibly TRBD1 for D (5 bases). The CDR3 covers 11 residues. V lost 7 bases and J 5 bases, leaving 11 bases between the germline ends. CDR1 is DFQATT, CDR2 SNEGSKA, per germline (reference sequence). The CDR3 here is CSGGAGETQYF. In nucleotides, the CDR3 is TGCAGTGGTGGGGCCGGGGAGACCCAGTACTTC.